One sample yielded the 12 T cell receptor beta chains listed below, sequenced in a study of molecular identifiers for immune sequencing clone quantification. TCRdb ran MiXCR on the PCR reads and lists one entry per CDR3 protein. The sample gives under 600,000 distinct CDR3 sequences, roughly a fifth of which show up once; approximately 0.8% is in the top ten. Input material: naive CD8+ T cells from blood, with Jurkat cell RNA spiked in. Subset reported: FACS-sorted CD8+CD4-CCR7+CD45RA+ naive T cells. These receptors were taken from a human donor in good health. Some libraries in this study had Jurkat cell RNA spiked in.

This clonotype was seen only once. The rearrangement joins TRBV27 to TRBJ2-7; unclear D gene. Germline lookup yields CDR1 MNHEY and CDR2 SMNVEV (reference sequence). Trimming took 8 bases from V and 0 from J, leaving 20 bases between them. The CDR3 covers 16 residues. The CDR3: CASALTRTTVSYEQYF. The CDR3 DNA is TGTGCCAGCGCCCTGACACGAACTACCGTCTCCTACGAGCAGTACTTC.

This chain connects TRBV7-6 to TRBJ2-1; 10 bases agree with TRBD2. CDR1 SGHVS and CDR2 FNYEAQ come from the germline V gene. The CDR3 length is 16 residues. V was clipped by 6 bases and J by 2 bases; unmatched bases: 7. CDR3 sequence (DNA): TGTGCCAGCAGACTTAGCGGGGGGACTCCCTACAATGAGCAGTTCTTC. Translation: CASRLSGGTPYNEQFF.

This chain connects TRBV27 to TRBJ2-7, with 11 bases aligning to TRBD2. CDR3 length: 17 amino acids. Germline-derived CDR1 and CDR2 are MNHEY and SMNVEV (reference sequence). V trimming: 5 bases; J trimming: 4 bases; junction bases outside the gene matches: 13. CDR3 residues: CASSPDLRLAGSYEQYF. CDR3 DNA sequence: TGTGCCAGCAGTCCCGACCTCCGACTAGCGGGGTCTTACGAGCAGTACTTC.

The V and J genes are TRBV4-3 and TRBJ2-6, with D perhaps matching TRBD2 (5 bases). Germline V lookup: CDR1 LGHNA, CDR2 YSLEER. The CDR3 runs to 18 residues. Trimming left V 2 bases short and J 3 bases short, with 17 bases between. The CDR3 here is CASSQQPSFGVGANVLTF. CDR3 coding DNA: TGCGCCAGCAGCCAACAACCTTCTTTCGGGGTTGGGGCCAACGTCCTGACTTTC.

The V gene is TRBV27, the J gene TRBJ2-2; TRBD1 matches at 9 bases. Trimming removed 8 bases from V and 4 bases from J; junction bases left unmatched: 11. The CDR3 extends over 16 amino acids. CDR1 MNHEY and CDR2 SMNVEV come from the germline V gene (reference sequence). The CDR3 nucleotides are TGTGCCAGCGGGGTAACCGGGACAGGGCGCACCGGGGAGCTGTTTTTT. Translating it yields CASGVTGTGRTGELFF.

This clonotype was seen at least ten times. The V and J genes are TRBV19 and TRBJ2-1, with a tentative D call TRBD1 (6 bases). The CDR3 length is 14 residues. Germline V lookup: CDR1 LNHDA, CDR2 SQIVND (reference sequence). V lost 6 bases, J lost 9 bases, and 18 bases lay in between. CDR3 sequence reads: CASSQGSAAGEQFF. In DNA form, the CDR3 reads TGTGCCAGTAGCCAGGGGTCCGCGGCGGGTGAGCAGTTCTTC.

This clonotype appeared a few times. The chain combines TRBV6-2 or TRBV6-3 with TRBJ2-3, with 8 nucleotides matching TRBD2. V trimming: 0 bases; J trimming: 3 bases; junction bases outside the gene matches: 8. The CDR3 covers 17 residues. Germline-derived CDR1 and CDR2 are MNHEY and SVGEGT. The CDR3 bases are TGTGCCAGCAGTTACTCGTTAATTGCTAGCGGGACAGATACGCAGTATTTT. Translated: CASSYSLIASGTDTQYF.

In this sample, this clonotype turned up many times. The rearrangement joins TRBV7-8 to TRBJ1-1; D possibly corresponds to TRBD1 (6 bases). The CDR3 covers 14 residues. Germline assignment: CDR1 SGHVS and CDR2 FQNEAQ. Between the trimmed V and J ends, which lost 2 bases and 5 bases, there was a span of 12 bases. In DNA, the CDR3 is TGTGCCAGCAGCTTACTGGGGGCGGAAACTGAAGCTTTCTTT. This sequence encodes CASSLLGAETEAFF.

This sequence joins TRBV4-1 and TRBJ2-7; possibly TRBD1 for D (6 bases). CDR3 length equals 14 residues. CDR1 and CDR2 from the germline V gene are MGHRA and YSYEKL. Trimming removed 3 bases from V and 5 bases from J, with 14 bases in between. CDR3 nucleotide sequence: TGCGCCAGCAGCCATGGGACATCAACCCACGAGCAGTACTTC. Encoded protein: CASSHGTSTHEQYF.

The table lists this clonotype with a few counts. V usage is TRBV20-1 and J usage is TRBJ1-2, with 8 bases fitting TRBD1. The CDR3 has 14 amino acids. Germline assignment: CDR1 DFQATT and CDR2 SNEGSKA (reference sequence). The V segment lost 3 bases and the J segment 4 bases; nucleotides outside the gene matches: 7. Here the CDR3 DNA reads TGCAGTGCTAGGGTTCAAACAGGGGGCTATGGCTACACCTTC. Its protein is CSARVQTGGYGYTF.

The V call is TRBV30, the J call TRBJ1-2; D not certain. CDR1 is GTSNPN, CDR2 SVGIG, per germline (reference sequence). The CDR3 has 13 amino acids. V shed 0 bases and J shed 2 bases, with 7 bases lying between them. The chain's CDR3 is CAWSVGLNYGYTF. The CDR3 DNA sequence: TGTGCCTGGAGTGTAGGCCTAAACTATGGCTACACCTTC.

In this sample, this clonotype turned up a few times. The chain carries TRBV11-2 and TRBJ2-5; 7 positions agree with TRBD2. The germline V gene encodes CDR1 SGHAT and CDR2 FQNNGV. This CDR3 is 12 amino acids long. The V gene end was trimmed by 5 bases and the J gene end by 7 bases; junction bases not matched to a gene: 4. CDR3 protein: CASSPRGGTQYF. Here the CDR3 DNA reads TGTGCCAGCAGCCCGCGCGGGGGGACCCAGTACTTC.